The 17 T cell receptor beta chains in this list originate from one sample, sequenced in a study of T cell responses to AZD1222 COVID-19 vaccine. The data were produced by immunoSEQ multiplex PCR, yet TCRdb's version contains in-frame clones alone and is incomplete. The sample gives roughly 28,000 clones, roughly 90% of which show up once; about 1.2% is in the top ten. The input for sequencing was peripheral blood, taken on day 0 of AZD1222 vaccination. The receptors derive from an adult in good health.

This chain links TRBV30 with TRBJ1-4; maybe TRBD1 (5 bases). CDR1 GTSNPN and CDR2 SVGIG come from the germline V gene (reference sequence). V was cut by 0 bases and J by 8 bases, with 16 bases left in between. The CDR3 is 15 residues long. The CDR3 sequence: CAWSVRRGAEEKLFF. The DNA of the CDR3 is TGTGCCTGGAGTGTACGGCGAGGGGCAGAGGAAAAACTGTTTTTT.

This chain connects TRBV28 to TRBJ1-2, with 8 bases that match TRBD1. The CDR3 is 15 amino acids. With 5 bases clipped from V and 4 bases from J, the junction kept 9 bases outside the gene matches. The germline V gene has CDR1 MDHEN and CDR2 SYDVKM. This CDR3 is CASSLTPGQVYGYTF. CDR3 nucleotide sequence: TGTGCCAGCAGTCTAACTCCGGGACAGGTCTATGGCTACACCTTC.

The rearrangement links TRBV28 to TRBJ1-5; the D gene is possibly TRBD1 (5 bases). The germline gives CDR1 MDHEN, CDR2 SYDVKM. This CDR3 region has 12 residues. The V gene lost 7 bases and the J gene lost 11 bases, with 15 bases spanning the gap. CDR3 DNA sequence: TGTGCCAGCACCGTTCCGGGGGGGACCCAGCATTTT. It yields the protein CASTVPGGTQHF.

This clone was counted a few times. The V gene is TRBV15, the J gene TRBJ2-2; D not certain. Germline V CDR1 and CDR2: LNHNV, YYDKDF (reference sequence). The CDR3 spans 13 residues. V dropped 1 base and J dropped 6 bases, with 6 bases sitting between them. In DNA, the CDR3 is TGTGCCACCAGCAGAGGGAGCCCCGGGGAGCTGTTTTTT. It translates to CATSRGSPGELFF.

The V call is TRBV14, the J call TRBJ1-2, with unresolved D. Trimming pared 4 bases from V and 2 bases from J, leaving 14 bases between. The CDR3 covers 15 residues. Germline CDR1 is SGHDN and CDR2 is FVKESK. The CDR3 bases are TGTGCCAGCAGCCCCCCCGGCAGGCCCAACTATGGCTACACCTTC. It yields the protein CASSPPGRPNYGYTF.

This chain joins TRBV5-5 and TRBJ2-7; 7 bases line up with TRBD1. With 0 bases clipped from V and 2 bases from J, the junction kept 5 bases outside the gene matches. This CDR3 spans 15 amino acids. Germline V gene lookup returns CDR1 SGHKS and CDR2 YYEKEE (reference sequence). CDR3 sequence reads: CASSLGGQATYEQYF. Here the CDR3 DNA reads TGTGCCAGCAGCTTGGGAGGACAGGCAACCTACGAGCAGTACTTC.

The V gene is TRBV19, the J gene TRBJ2-3; D not resolved. Germline-derived CDR1 and CDR2 are LNHDA and SQIVND (reference sequence). V was pared by 1 base and J by 2 bases, with 4 bases between. The CDR3 is made up of 13 amino acids. CDR3 nucleotides: TGTGCCAGTAGTATAGCGTTCACAGATACGCAGTATTTT. It specifies CASSIAFTDTQYF. The full variable domain, rest sourced from reference TRBV19 and TRBJ2-3, is DGGITQSPKYLFRKEGQNVTLSCEQNLNHDAMYWYRQDPGQGLRLIYYSQIVNDFQKGDIAEGYSVSREKKESFPLTVTSAQKNPTAFYLCASSIAFTDTQYFGPGTRLTVL.

This rearrangement joins TRBV3-1 (or the pseudogene TRBV3-2) to TRBJ2-1, with D unclear. The CDR3 has 12 amino acids. Germline V lookup: CDR1 LGHDT, CDR2 YNNKEL (reference sequence). The V end lost 1 base, the J end lost 10 bases, and 8 bases lay between the germline ends. The CDR3 is CASSQGEPEQFF. Here the CDR3 DNA reads TGTGCCAGCAGCCAAGGGGAACCCGAGCAGTTCTTC.

The chain combines TRBV2 with TRBJ1-4; D gene unclear. Trimming took 6 bases from V and 11 from J, leaving 13 bases between them. This CDR3 spans 12 amino acids. CDR1 is SNHLY and CDR2 is FYNNEI in the germline V gene. The CDR3 spells CASRPRPGKLFF. In nucleotides, the CDR3 is TGTGCCAGCAGGCCCCGGCCGGGGAAACTGTTTTTT.

The chain uses TRBV18 and TRBJ1-4; weak D call: TRBD1 (5 bases). The V and J ends lost 3 bases and 8 bases respectively, with 13 bases between them. This CDR3 is built from 14 residues. CDR1 is KGHSH and CDR2 is LQKENI in the germline V gene. The CDR3 is CASSPSQGWEKLFF. The CDR3 DNA follows: TGTGCCAGCTCACCTTCCCAGGGATGGGAAAAACTGTTTTTT.

J is TRBJ1-4 and V is TRBV6-5, with TRBD1 matching over 9 bases. The CDR3 covers 14 residues. With 2 bases clipped from V and 6 bases from J, the junction kept 1 base outside the gene matches. The germline CDR1 and CDR2 sequences are MNHEY and SVGAGI. The CDR3 spells CASSYTGGDEKLFF. CDR3 bases: TGTGCCAGCAGTTACACAGGGGGCGATGAAAAACTGTTTTTT.

CDR3 sequence reads: CASGSGGGERKLFF. The CDR3 coding sequence is TGTGCCAGCGGGTCTGGGGGAGGTGAAAGAAAACTGTTTTTT. V gene TRBV9 combines with J gene TRBJ1-4, with TRBD1 as a possible D gene (5 bases). This CDR3 region has 14 residues. Germline CDR1 SGDLS, CDR2 YYNGEE. V was clipped by 7 bases and J by 10 bases, with 20 bases between them.

This clone was seen once. The chain has TRBV5-1 and TRBJ2-5; D is unclear. Germline CDR1 and CDR2: SGHRS and YFSETQ. Trimming removed 2 bases at V and 5 bases at J, with 19 bases between. The CDR3 runs to 16 residues. Written as DNA, the CDR3 is TGCGCCAGCAGCTTAGGCTCCAGCCGGACCAGGGAGACCCAGTACTTC. The encoded protein is CASSLGSSRTRETQYF.

CDR3 coding DNA: TGTGCCAGCAGCTTAGATCTTTCCTCGGGGGGGCAGTTCTTC. Its protein is CASSLDLSSGGQFF. V gene TRBV7-8 combines with J gene TRBJ2-1; 7 nucleotides agree with TRBD2. The CDR3 is 14 amino acids. Looked up from germline, CDR1 is SGHVS and CDR2 is FQNEAQ. With 1 base clipped from V and 12 bases from J, the junction kept 9 bases outside the gene matches.

This sequence joins TRBV2 and TRBJ1-4; 9 nucleotides agree with TRBD1. CDR1 is SNHLY and CDR2 is FYNNEI in the germline V gene. V was clipped by 6 bases and J by 3 bases; unmatched bases: 8. This CDR3 has 16 amino acids. The CDR3 reads CASSRTGTGSNEKLFF. Here the CDR3 DNA reads TGTGCCAGCAGCCGGACCGGGACAGGGTCTAATGAAAAACTGTTTTTT.

The chain has TRBV3-1 (or the pseudogene TRBV3-2) and TRBJ2-7, with 11 bases identical to TRBD1. With 0 bases clipped from V and 2 bases from J, the junction kept 3 bases outside the gene matches. This CDR3 is built from 16 residues. Germline lookup yields CDR1 LGHDT and CDR2 YNNKEL (reference sequence). As DNA, the CDR3 is TGTGCCAGCAGCCAAGATTTGGACAGGGGGCCCTACGAGCAGTACTTC. Translated: CASSQDLDRGPYEQYF.

This sequence joins TRBV5-5 and TRBJ2-5; TRBD1 aligns across 11 bases. This CDR3 is built from 15 residues. The junction had 4 bases not matched to a gene; V was cut back by 1 base and J by 5 bases. From germline, CDR1 is SGHKS and CDR2 YYEKEE (reference sequence). CDR3 coding DNA: TGTGCCAGCAGCTTGTGGACAGGGGGCGGGGAGACCCAGTACTTC. It codes for CASSLWTGGGETQYF.